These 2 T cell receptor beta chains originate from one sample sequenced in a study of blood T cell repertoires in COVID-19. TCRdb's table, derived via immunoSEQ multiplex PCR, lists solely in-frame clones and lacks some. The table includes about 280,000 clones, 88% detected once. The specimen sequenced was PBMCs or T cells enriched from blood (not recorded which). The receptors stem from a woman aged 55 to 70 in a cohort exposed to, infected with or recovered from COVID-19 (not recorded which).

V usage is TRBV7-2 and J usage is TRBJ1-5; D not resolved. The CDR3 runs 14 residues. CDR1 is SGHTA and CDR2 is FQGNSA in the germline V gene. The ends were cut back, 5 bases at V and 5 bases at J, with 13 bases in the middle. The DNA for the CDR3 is TGTGCCAGCAGCCCCAGACGGGAAGATCAGCCCCAGCATTTT. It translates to CASSPRREDQPQHF.

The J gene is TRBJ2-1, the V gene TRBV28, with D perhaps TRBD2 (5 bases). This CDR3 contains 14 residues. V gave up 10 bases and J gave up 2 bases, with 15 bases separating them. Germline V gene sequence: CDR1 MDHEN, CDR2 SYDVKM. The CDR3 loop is CATGMGEPYNEQFF. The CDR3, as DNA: TGTGCCACCGGAATGGGAGAACCCTACAATGAGCAGTTCTTC.